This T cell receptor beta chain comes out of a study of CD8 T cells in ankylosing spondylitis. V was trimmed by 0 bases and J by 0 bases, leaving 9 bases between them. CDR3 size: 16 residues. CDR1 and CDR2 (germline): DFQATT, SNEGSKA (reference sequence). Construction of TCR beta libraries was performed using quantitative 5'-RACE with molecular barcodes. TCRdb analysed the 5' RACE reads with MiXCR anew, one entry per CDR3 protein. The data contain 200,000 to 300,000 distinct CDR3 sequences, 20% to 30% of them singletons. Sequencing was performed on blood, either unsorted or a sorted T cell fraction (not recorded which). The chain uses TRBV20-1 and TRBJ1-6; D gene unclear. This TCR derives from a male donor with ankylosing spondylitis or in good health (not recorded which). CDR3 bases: TGCAGTGCTAGAGACAAACGGAGCTCCTATAATTCACCCCTCCACTTT. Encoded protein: CSARDKRSSYNSPLHF.